Given below is one T cell receptor beta chain in context. The record originates from a study of cytomegalovirus exposure and HLA in healthy donors. The V and J ends lost 2 bases and 3 bases respectively, with 11 bases between them. Germline assignment: CDR1 MNHNY and CDR2 SVGAGI (reference sequence). The CDR3 covers 14 residues. Assay: immunoSEQ multiplex PCR; the TCRdb copy retains only in-frame clones and omits some. The data contain 220,000 or so clones, just over 90% of them singletons. The material sequenced was PBMCs. The V call is TRBV6-6, the J call TRBJ2-7; a weak D match, TRBD2 (7 bases). This sequence was found in a woman between 18 and 30 years old in good health and CMV-seronegative. The CDR3 loop reads CASSYGGGGYEQYF. CDR3 bases: TGTGCCAGCAGTTACGGGGGAGGGGGCTACGAGCAGTACTTC.